A single sample is the source of the 17 T cell receptor beta chains below, sequenced in a study of T cell repertoires in cytomegalovirus infection. TCRdb recomputed calls from the reads with MiXCR, one row per CDR3 protein. The sample records over 100,000 distinct CDR3 sequences, about 30% being singletons. Their cognate antigens are unknown. This specimen was CD8+ T cells from cultured PBMCs, taken from culture after CMV antigen stimulation. Every receptor here comes from a human donor in good health (CMV status not recorded). Some clones in this sample may be carry-over from other donors' samples.

The gene calls are TRBV6-8 and TRBJ2-3; TRBD1 might be the D (6 bases). Trimming stripped 2 bases from V and 6 bases from J, with 12 bases between. Germline V gene lookup returns CDR1 MNHGY and CDR2 SAAAGT. This CDR3 has 14 residues. CDR3 sequence: CASSYGQGSDTQYF. The DNA for the CDR3 is TGTGCCAGCAGTTACGGCCAGGGGTCGGATACGCAGTATTTT.

This clonotype was observed many times. The CDR3 bases are TGTGCCAGCAGTCATCGGACTAGCGGAAGCACAGATACGCAGTATTTT. It is translated as CASSHRTSGSTDTQYF. This chain joins TRBV27 and TRBJ2-3; 10 nucleotides align to TRBD2. V dropped 5 bases and J dropped 0; count of bases not matched to a gene: 5. The length of the CDR3 is 16 residues. The germline V gene encodes CDR1 MNHEY and CDR2 SMNVEV (reference sequence).

This clonotype was seen a few times. The chain uses TRBV13 and TRBJ2-4, with 8 bases aligning to TRBD2. The CDR3 sequence is 16 residues long. In germline, CDR1 is PRHDT, CDR2 FYEKMQ (reference sequence). V shed 1 base, J shed 4 bases, and the junction held 6 bases outside the gene matches. The CDR3 protein is CASSLAGGATKNIQYF. In nucleotides, the CDR3 is TGTGCCAGCAGCTTAGCCGGGGGGGCGACAAAAAACATTCAGTACTTC.

This chain uses TRBV2 with TRBJ1-1, with D uncertain. V was cut by 7 bases and J by 6 bases, with 12 bases left in between. The CDR3 extends over 12 amino acids. CDR1 SNHLY and CDR2 FYNNEI come from the germline V gene. The DNA for the CDR3 is TGTGCCAGCAAAGAAAAGGGATCTGAAGCTTTCTTT. Translation: CASKEKGSEAFF.

The chain is built from TRBV15 and TRBJ2-5; 9 positions agree with TRBD1. J gave up 0 bases and V 5 bases, and 4 bases lay outside the gene matches. This CDR3 is built from 15 residues. Germline V gene lookup returns CDR1 LNHNV and CDR2 YYDKDF (reference sequence). The CDR3, as DNA: TGTGCCACCAGCTTGGACAGGGGAAACCAAGAGACCCAGTACTTC. Amino acid sequence: CATSLDRGNQETQYF. The entire variable domain, with the rest obtained from reference TRBV15 and TRBJ2-5, is as follows: DAMVIQNPRYQVTQFGKPVTLSCSQTLNHNVMYWYQQKSSQAPKLLFHYYDKDFNNEADTPDNFQSRRPNTSFCFLDIRSPGLGDTAMYLCATSLDRGNQETQYFGPGTRLLVL.

The gene calls are TRBV7-2 and TRBJ1-3; D unclear. Germline V gene data show CDR1 as SGHTA and CDR2 as FQGNSA. V was shortened by 1 base and J by 0 bases, with 7 bases between the two germline ends. This CDR3 contains 15 residues. The CDR3 loop is CASSLEAYSGNTIYF. CDR3 nucleotides: TGTGCCAGCAGCTTAGAAGCCTACTCTGGAAACACCATATATTTT.

This clonotype was counted a few times. This chain joins TRBV9 and TRBJ2-1, with 7 positions matching TRBD2. Unmatched junction bases numbered 8, after V lost 3 bases and J lost 8 bases. Germline loops: CDR1 SGDLS, CDR2 YYNGEE. This CDR3 is built from 14 residues. The CDR3 spells CASSEWGEGHEQFF. The DNA of the CDR3 is TGTGCCAGCAGCGAGTGGGGGGAGGGGCATGAGCAGTTCTTC.

V usage is TRBV7-9 and J usage is TRBJ1-1; D uncertain. Trimming cost V 3 bases and J 6 bases, with 5 bases left between them. Germline CDR1 reads SEHNR; CDR2 reads FQNEAQ (reference sequence). This CDR3 has 11 residues. The CDR3, as DNA: TGTGCCAGCAGCTTTAGCCCTGAAGCTTTCTTT. It is translated as CASSFSPEAFF.

CDR3 nucleotide sequence: TGTGCCAGCACCGGACAGGGAGGTACTGAAGCTTTCTTT. It encodes CASTGQGGTEAFF. This chain connects TRBV6-6 to TRBJ1-1; 8 bases agree with TRBD1. The CDR3 loop spans 13 amino acids. The J segment lost 5 bases and the V segment lost 7 bases, leaving 6 bases of the junction unmatched. CDR1 is MNHNY, CDR2 SVGAGI, per germline (reference sequence).

CDR3 residues: CASSLTVQETQYF. The CDR3 region has the DNA TGTGCCAGCAGCCTGACAGTCCAAGAGACCCAGTACTTC. The genes are TRBV6-1 and TRBJ2-5; a possible D gene is TRBD1 (5 bases). The CDR3 extends over 13 amino acids. Trimming left V 6 bases short and J 1 base short, with 9 bases between. Germline V lookup: CDR1 MNHNS, CDR2 SASEGT.

J is TRBJ2-7 and V is TRBV2, with D possibly being TRBD1 (5 bases). The CDR3 covers 14 residues. In germline, CDR1 is SNHLY, CDR2 FYNNEI. V was trimmed by 4 bases and J by 1 base, leaving 11 bases between them. The CDR3 DNA sequence: TGTGCCAGCAGTGTTGCCAGGGAATCCTACGAGCAGTACTTC. Encoded protein: CASSVARESYEQYF.

There are a few counts of this clonotype. This rearrangement joins TRBV6-1 to TRBJ1-1, with no clear D. The CDR3 is 14 residues long. Trimming stripped 5 bases from V and 3 bases from J, with 13 bases between. Germline CDR1 is MNHNS and CDR2 is SASEGT. CDR3 residues: CASSPSGVDTEAFF. Written as DNA, the CDR3 is TGTGCCAGCAGTCCCTCGGGTGTGGACACTGAAGCTTTCTTT.

The chain couples TRBV12-3 or TRBV12-4 to TRBJ2-7, with a possible D match to TRBD2 (5 bases). The germline V and J ends were trimmed by 3 bases and 6 bases, with 12 bases remaining between them. There are 13 residues in the CDR3. The CDR3 DNA is TGTGCCAGCAGTTTGGGTCGGCTAGCCGAGCAGTACTTC. As protein: CASSLGRLAEQYF.

The chain recombines TRBV5-4 with TRBJ1-1, with D tentatively TRBD1 (5 bases). The germline gives CDR1 SGHNT, CDR2 YYREEE (reference sequence). V was shortened by 9 bases and J by 1 base, with 13 bases between the two germline ends. This CDR3 spans 13 amino acids. The CDR3 bases are TGTGCCACCCAGGGACGGGGGAACACTGAAGCTTTCTTT. It encodes CATQGRGNTEAFF.

This clonotype is medium-sized in the sample. CDR3 bases: TGTGCCAGCAGCTTGGACAGGGGCCGGGAGCAGTTCTTC. This translates into CASSLDRGREQFF. This chain joins TRBV5-4 and TRBJ2-1; 7 bases line up with TRBD1. Germline CDR1 and CDR2: SGHNT and YYREEE (reference sequence). The CDR3 runs to 13 residues. The V segment lost 0 bases and the J segment 10 bases; nucleotides outside the gene matches: 4.

The CDR3 loop reads CASSIYREPGELFF. CDR3 nucleotides: TGTGCCAGCAGCATCTACAGGGAACCCGGGGAGCTGTTTTTT. This chain joins TRBV5-4 and TRBJ2-2; D may be TRBD1 (6 bases). V gave up 4 bases and J gave up 6 bases, with 13 bases separating them. CDR1 SGHNT and CDR2 YYREEE come from the germline V gene (reference sequence). The CDR3 is made up of 14 amino acids.

This clonotype was counted only a few times. V and J are TRBV9 and TRBJ2-3; weak D call: TRBD2 (6 bases). V was shortened by 4 bases and J by 3 bases, with 12 bases between the two germline ends. CDR3 length equals 14 residues. CDR1 and CDR2 (germline): SGDLS, YYNGEE. For the CDR3, the DNA is TGTGCCAGCAGCCCCGGGGCGGGGACAGATACGCAGTATTTT. It yields the protein CASSPGAGTDTQYF.